A single sample gave rise to the 28 T cell receptor beta chains below, sequenced in a study of vaccination and CD4 T cells after COVID-19. Treatment given: approximately 9-day PBMC culture with coronavirus spike peptide pools or control peptides (ViraFEST assay). The Oncomine TCR Beta short-read assay was what sequenced the DNA obtained from cultured CD4+ T cells. TCRdb recomputed calls from the PCR reads with MiXCR, one row per CDR3 protein. The sample includes 9,000 to 13,000 distinct CDR3 sequences, under 85% seen only once; the top ten take about a sixth. The antigens these receptors bind are not known. Specimen: CD4+ T cells from blood, cultured in vitro. The receptors come from a human donor who had recovered from COVID-19.

The chain employs TRBV28 and TRBJ1-2; 7 nucleotides align to TRBD1. This CDR3 spans 13 amino acids. Germline V gives CDR1 MDHEN, CDR2 SYDVKM. Trimming cost V 8 bases and J 1 base; bases outside gene matches: 4. CDR3 residues: CASSTGINYGYTF. CDR3 DNA: TGTGCCAGCTCGACAGGGATTAACTATGGCTACACCTTC.

This chain links TRBV10-2 with TRBJ2-7; D might be TRBD1 (6 bases). Germline CDR1 and CDR2: WSHSY and SAAADI. Trimming removed 4 bases at V and 6 bases at J, with 19 bases between. The CDR3 spans 15 residues. Here the CDR3 reads CASSAIQGSSSEQYF. CDR3 DNA: TGCGCCAGCAGTGCCATACAGGGCTCTAGTAGCGAGCAGTACTTC.

The chain is built from TRBV21-1 and TRBJ1-2; TRBD1 reflects the table's D call only, with no check against the DNA. TRBV21-1 is described as a pseudogene. The CDR3 totals 15 residues. CDR3 loop: CASSPRRDRVDGYTF. The CDR3 nucleotides are TGTGCCAGCAGCCCCCGGCGGGACAGGGTGGATGGCTACACCTTC.

The genes are TRBV7-9 and TRBJ2-7, with D possibly TRBD1 on 6 matching bases. Germline assignment: CDR1 SEHNR and CDR2 FQNEAQ (reference sequence). CDR3 length: 14 residues. Trimming removed 1 base from V and 2 bases from J, with 9 bases in between. This chain's CDR3 is CASSLGRGPYEQYF. The DNA of the CDR3 is TGTGCCAGCAGCTTAGGCAGGGGCCCCTACGAGCAGTACTTC. The whole variable domain, filled in from reference TRBV7-9 and TRBJ2-7, reads DTGVSQNPRHKITKRGQNVTFRCDPISEHNRLYWYRQTLGQGPEFLTYFQNEAQLEKSRLLSDRFSAERPKGSFSTLEIQRTEQGDSAMYLCASSLGRGPYEQYFGPGTRLTVT.

This chain connects TRBV6-2 or TRBV6-3 to TRBJ2-7, with 12 bases identical to TRBD2. The germline CDR1 and CDR2 sequences are MNHEY and SVGEGT. CDR3 length: 15 amino acids. J lost 7 bases, V lost 8 bases, and 12 bases had no gene match. This chain's CDR3 is CASLNPTSGSREQYF. The CDR3, as DNA: TGTGCCAGCCTTAATCCGACTAGCGGGAGCCGGGAGCAGTACTTC.

This clonotype turned up a few times. The V and J genes are TRBV6-1 and TRBJ1-6, with 7 nucleotides matching TRBD1. Germline V gene lookup returns CDR1 MNHNS and CDR2 SASEGT. The CDR3 contains 13 residues. V was clipped by 5 bases and J by 10 bases; unmatched bases: 5. The CDR3 spells CASSKTGSSPLHF. CDR3 DNA: TGTGCCAGCAGTAAGACAGGGTCCTCACCCCTCCACTTT.

The V call is TRBV15, the J call TRBJ1-5; D gene unclear. Trimming left V 0 bases short and J 3 bases short, with 15 bases between. CDR1 and CDR2 from the germline V gene are LNHNV and YYDKDF (reference sequence). The CDR3 totals 17 residues. The CDR3 DNA reads TGTGCCACCAGCAGAGACCTATTAAGGAAACTCAATCAGCCCCAGCATTTT. Protein: CATSRDLLRKLNQPQHF.

The chain is built from TRBV5-1 and TRBJ1-5; D ambiguous. Trimming cost V 4 bases and J 2 bases, with 7 bases left between them. From germline, CDR1 is SGHRS and CDR2 YFSETQ. The CDR3 contains 13 residues. The CDR3 loop reads CASSVRGNQPQHF. The CDR3, as DNA: TGCGCCAGCAGCGTACGGGGCAATCAGCCCCAGCATTTT.

This clonotype was observed a handful of times. The chain is built from TRBV28 and TRBJ1-1, with a weak D call TRBD1 (5 bases). Germline CDR1 reads MDHEN; CDR2 reads SYDVKM. V was trimmed by 7 bases and J by 7 bases, leaving 22 bases between them. The CDR3 sequence is 15 residues long. The CDR3 DNA reads TGTGCCAGCACCTATCTCGGGACCAATGGGGGTGAAGCTTTCTTT. It encodes CASTYLGTNGGEAFF. Full variable domain (remainder filled in from reference TRBV28 and TRBJ1-1): DVKVTQSSRYLVKRTGEKVFLECVQDMDHENMFWYRQDPGLGLRLIYFSYDVKMKEKGDIPEGYSVSREKKERFSLILESASTNQTSMYLCASTYLGTNGGEAFFGQGTRLTVV.

This chain joins TRBV11-3 and TRBJ2-7; D possibly corresponds to TRBD2 (5 bases). In germline, CDR1 is SGHNT, CDR2 YENEEA. Trimming stripped 6 bases from V and 5 bases from J, with 11 bases between. This CDR3 comprises 12 residues. As DNA, the CDR3 is TGTGCCAGCAGTGTGATGGGAGACGAGCAGTACTTC. It is translated as CASSVMGDEQYF.

The rearrangement links TRBV5-4 to TRBJ1-6; no definite D call. The CDR3 is 14 amino acids. Germline-derived CDR1 and CDR2 are SGHNT and YYREEE (reference sequence). V was pared by 2 bases and J by 10 bases, with 13 bases between. The CDR3 bases are TGTGCCAGCAGCTTTTGGAACAGTTACTCACCCCTCCACTTT. Protein product: CASSFWNSYSPLHF.

This chain links TRBV6-1 with TRBJ2-3; D may be TRBD2 (5 bases). Trimming stripped 6 bases from V and 1 base from J, with 14 bases between. Germline lookup yields CDR1 MNHNS and CDR2 SASEGT. The CDR3 is 15 amino acids. CDR3 coding DNA: TGTGCCAGCAGCACTAGTCCCGGAGGCACAGATACGCAGTATTTT. It is translated as CASSTSPGGTDTQYF.

This chain joins TRBV29-1 and TRBJ2-3; 8 bases fit TRBD1. The CDR3 spans 14 residues. Germline values: CDR1 SQVTM, CDR2 ANQGSEA. J was trimmed by 4 bases and V by 6 bases; bases with no gene match: 9. For the CDR3, the DNA is TGCAGCGTCCAGGGGGCACATCGGGCAGATACGCAGTATTTT. Protein: CSVQGAHRADTQYF.

The rearrangement joins TRBV7-8 to TRBJ2-7; D is perhaps TRBD1 or TRBD2 (5 bases each). Germline V gene sequence: CDR1 SGHVS, CDR2 FQNEAQ. V was pared by 8 bases and J by 0 bases, with 11 bases between. CDR3 size: 13 residues. CDR3: CASRGVSSYEQYF. The CDR3, as DNA: TGTGCCAGCCGAGGGGTGAGCTCCTACGAGCAGTACTTC.

The rearrangement joins TRBV20-1 to TRBJ1-6, with a possible D match to TRBD1 (5 bases). Germline assignment: CDR1 DFQATT and CDR2 SNEGSKA (reference sequence). Trimming shortened V by 1 base and J by 8 bases, and 9 bases separated the two germline ends. The CDR3 totals 13 residues. The CDR3 nucleotides are TGCAGTGCTAGAGGGGACGGGGATTCACCCCTCCACTTT. Translation: CSARGDGDSPLHF.

This clonotype was seen only once. V and J are TRBV6-1 and TRBJ1-1; D gene unclear. Trimming stripped 4 bases from V and 8 bases from J, with 11 bases between. The CDR3 loop spans 12 amino acids. Germline assignment: CDR1 MNHNS and CDR2 SASEGT. The CDR3 is CASSVGSIEAFF. CDR3 bases: TGTGCCAGCAGTGTAGGCAGTATAGAAGCTTTCTTT.

The chain has TRBV30 and TRBJ1-5; D may be TRBD1 (5 bases). Trimming stripped 2 bases from V and 9 bases from J, with 14 bases between. Germline values: CDR1 GTSNPN, CDR2 SVGIG (reference sequence). The CDR3 has 13 amino acids. The CDR3 protein is CAWSRGSEGPQHF. The CDR3 DNA reads TGTGCCTGGAGTCGGGGGTCAGAAGGGCCCCAGCATTTT.

This clonotype showed up just a few times. The genes are TRBV6-1 and TRBJ1-1; 7 positions match TRBD1. Per germline, CDR1 MNHNS and CDR2 SASEGT. CDR3 size: 15 residues. The ends lost 10 bases at V and 4 bases at J; junction bases unmatched: 15. DNA of the CDR3: TGTGCCATCCGACAGGGTATCTCTGGGGGCACTGAAGCTTTCTTT. The encoded protein is CAIRQGISGGTEAFF.

This chain uses TRBV20-1 with TRBJ1-5; D might be TRBD1 (6 bases). Germline CDR1 reads DFQATT; CDR2 reads SNEGSKA (reference sequence). The CDR3 is 15 amino acids. With 1 base removed from V and 3 bases from J, the gap between germline ends came to 13 bases. This CDR3 reads CSARVSGDDNQPQHF. The CDR3 coding sequence is TGCAGTGCTAGAGTGTCAGGGGATGACAATCAGCCCCAGCATTTT.

The chain links TRBV19 to TRBJ1-6, with TRBD1 matching over 8 bases. This CDR3 is 14 amino acids long. In germline, CDR1 is LNHDA, CDR2 SQIVND (reference sequence). Unmatched junction bases numbered 11, after V lost 6 bases and J lost 13 bases. CDR3 sequence: CASRHRGNGSPLHF. The DNA for the CDR3 is TGTGCCAGTAGGCACAGGGGGAATGGATCGCCCCTCCACTTT.

V gene TRBV12-3 or TRBV12-4 combines with J gene TRBJ1-5; TRBD1 might be the D (5 bases). This CDR3 spans 14 amino acids. V was shortened by 3 bases and J by 4 bases, with 10 bases between the two germline ends. The CDR3 DNA follows: TGTGCCAGCAGTTTTCAGGGTCTAAATCAGCCCCAGCATTTT. Its protein product is CASSFQGLNQPQHF.

Worth noting for this clonotype: The junction does not match germline at one end; this may be a read error. The genes are TRBV7-9 and TRBJ2-3, with D perhaps matching TRBD2 (5 bases). CDR3 length equals 16 residues. The germline CDR1 and CDR2 sequences are SEHNR and FQNEAQ (reference sequence). CDR3 coding DNA: TGTGCCAGCAGCTTAGGAACGGACTGGGCCACAGACACGCAGTATTTT. This gives the protein CASSLGTDWATDTQYF.

The chain couples TRBV18 to TRBJ1-5; possibly TRBD1 for D (6 bases). CDR3 size: 16 residues. CDR1 and CDR2 (germline): KGHSH, LQKENI. Trimming took off 2 bases at V and 1 base at J, with 12 bases between the two ends. CDR3 protein: CASSPYGQQSNQPQHF. CDR3 DNA: TGTGCCAGCTCACCATACGGACAGCAAAGCAATCAGCCCCAGCATTTT.

The gene calls are TRBV15 and TRBJ2-7; D assignment may be TRBD1 or TRBD2 (5 bases each). The ends were cut back, 1 base at V and 6 bases at J, with 7 bases in the middle. This CDR3 has 12 amino acids. Per the germline V gene, CDR1 is LNHNV and CDR2 is YYDKDF (reference sequence). CDR3 sequence (DNA): TGTGCCACCAGCAGAGTGGGACGCGAGCAGTACTTC. Amino acid sequence: CATSRVGREQYF.

V gene TRBV20-1 combines with J gene TRBJ1-6, with D possibly TRBD1 on 6 matching bases. The CDR3 has 13 residues. Trimming cost V 6 bases and J 10 bases, with 16 bases left between them. Looked up from germline, CDR1 is DFQATT and CDR2 is SNEGSKA (reference sequence). The CDR3, as DNA: TGCAGTGCCAAACAGGGCCCGGGGTCACCCCTCCACTTT. This encodes CSAKQGPGSPLHF.

This clonotype was counted only a few times. The V gene is TRBV6-5, the J gene TRBJ1-5, with D maybe TRBD1 (5 bases). This CDR3 comprises 14 residues. Germline assignment: CDR1 MNHEY and CDR2 SVGAGI. V lost 2 bases and J lost 6, with 11 bases in between. The CDR3 loop reads CASSYAVGGQPQHF. The CDR3 nucleotides are TGTGCCAGCAGTTACGCGGTGGGGGGTCAGCCCCAGCATTTT.

This clonotype was recorded once. The chain joins TRBV30 to TRBJ1-1; no definite D call. Germline V lookup: CDR1 GTSNPN, CDR2 SVGIG (reference sequence). CDR3 length equals 12 residues. Deletions cut 5 bases from V and 10 bases from J, with 17 bases between. The CDR3 spells CAWGLAASVAFF. The CDR3 nucleotides are TGTGCCTGGGGACTGGCAGCGTCCGTAGCTTTCTTT.

J is TRBJ1-6 and V is TRBV5-4; tentatively, D is TRBD1 (6 bases). This CDR3 has 18 residues. Per the germline V gene, CDR1 is SGHNT and CDR2 is YYREEE (reference sequence). V shed 3 bases and J shed 8 bases, with 24 bases lying between them. CDR3 DNA sequence: TGTGCCAGCAGCTATCGCAGGGTAGGGGGGATATTGGATTCACCCCTCCACTTT. Residues: CASSYRRVGGILDSPLHF. Based on the CDR3 plus reference TRBV5-4 and TRBJ1-6, the full variable domain is ETGVTQSPTHLIKTRGQQVTLRCSSQSGHNTVSWYQQALGQGPQFIFQYYREEENGRGNFPPRFSGLQFPNYSSELNVNALELDDSALYLCASSYRRVGGILDSPLHFGNGTRLTVT.